Below, 19 T cell receptor beta chains from the same sample are listed, as sequenced in a study of cytomegalovirus exposure and HLA in healthy donors. PCR primers comprised 60 Vbeta and 13 Jbeta primers. The method was immunoSEQ multiplex PCR; TCRdb's version includes in-frame clones alone and lacks a portion of them. This sample carries some 180,000 clones, about 9.4% of them seen once, and the ten largest clones take approximately 1.4%. The sequencing input was PBMCs. The receptors were sampled from a woman in her 30s in good health and CMV-seropositive.

This chain connects TRBV30 to TRBJ2-2; D may be TRBD1 (5 bases). CDR3 length: 13 amino acids. V lost 4 bases and J 5 bases, leaving 11 bases between the germline ends. Germline CDR1 reads GTSNPN; CDR2 reads SVGIG (reference sequence). The CDR3 DNA follows: TGTGCCTGGAACAGGCCCTTAACCGGGGAGCTGTTTTTT. This gives the protein CAWNRPLTGELFF.

This chain uses TRBV19 with TRBJ2-5; tentative D call: TRBD2 (6 bases). The CDR3 length is 15 residues. Trimming took 1 base from V and 1 from J, leaving 10 bases between them. CDR1 is LNHDA, CDR2 SQIVND, per germline (reference sequence). CDR3 protein: CASSIGRGLQETQYF. The CDR3 DNA is TGTGCCAGTAGTATAGGTAGGGGACTCCAAGAGACCCAGTACTTC. Filled out from reference TRBV19 and TRBJ2-5, the complete variable domain reads DGGITQSPKYLFRKEGQNVTLSCEQNLNHDAMYWYRQDPGQGLRLIYYSQIVNDFQKGDIAEGYSVSREKKESFPLTVTSAQKNPTAFYLCASSIGRGLQETQYFGPGTRLLVL.

This clone was seen only a few times. The chain couples TRBV29-1 to TRBJ2-7; unclear D gene. The CDR3 loop spans 13 amino acids. The germline gives CDR1 SQVTM, CDR2 ANQGSEA. Deletions cut 4 bases from V and 0 bases from J, with 10 bases between. In DNA, the CDR3 is TGCAGCGTTGCTCTCTACAGCTCCTACGAGCAGTACTTC. It encodes CSVALYSSYEQYF.

The chain employs TRBV19 and TRBJ1-4, with TRBD1 matching over 7 bases. Germline CDR1 LNHDA, CDR2 SQIVND (reference sequence). This CDR3 contains 16 residues. V gave up 6 bases and J gave up 1 base; unmatched junction bases: 8. The CDR3 DNA reads as TGTGCCAGTAGCATGGGGACAGCTAGAACTAATGAAAAACTGTTTTTT. Translated, it gives CASSMGTARTNEKLFF.

This rearrangement joins TRBV7-2 to TRBJ2-7, with TRBD2 matching over 11 bases. The CDR3 contains 15 residues. CDR1 SGHTA and CDR2 FQGNSA come from the germline V gene. The J segment lost 5 bases and the V segment lost 4 bases, leaving 7 bases of the junction unmatched. The CDR3 DNA reads as TGTGCCAGCAGCTCCGGGACTAGCGGTTTCAACGAGCAGTACTTC. The encoded protein is CASSSGTSGFNEQYF.

This clone was counted a few times. Here the CDR3 DNA reads TGTGCCATCAGTGAGCCTAGCCGTAACTATGGCTACACCTTC. Translating gives CAISEPSRNYGYTF. The V call is TRBV10-3, the J call TRBJ1-2; D is undetermined. The CDR3 loop spans 14 amino acids. Trimming cost V 2 bases and J 1 base, with 8 bases left between them. Germline CDR1 and CDR2: ENHRY and SYGVKD.

This chain links TRBV27 with TRBJ1-1; TRBD1 might be the D (5 bases). CDR1 is MNHEY, CDR2 SMNVEV, per germline (reference sequence). Trimming removed 4 bases at V and 1 base at J, with 10 bases between. This CDR3 spans 14 amino acids. CDR3: CASSSRQGNTEAFF. The CDR3 DNA is TGTGCCAGCAGTTCCCGGCAGGGGAACACTGAAGCTTTCTTT.

The J gene is TRBJ2-7, the V gene TRBV29-1, with D maybe TRBD1 (7 bases). Trimming removed 4 bases at V and 5 bases at J, with 18 bases between. CDR1 and CDR2 (germline): SQVTM, ANQGSEA. The CDR3 is 14 residues long. DNA of the CDR3: TGCAGCGTTGTATCCGAGACAGGGAGGAACGAGCAGTACTTC. Its translation is CSVVSETGRNEQYF.

J is TRBJ2-1 and V is TRBV18; TRBD1 aligns across 7 bases. This CDR3 is 13 amino acids long. With V trimmed by 5 bases and J by 6 bases, 4 bases remained unmatched. Germline loops: CDR1 KGHSH, CDR2 LQKENI. The CDR3 here is CASSTYRGNEQFF. The CDR3 nucleotides read TGTGCCAGCTCAACTTACAGGGGCAATGAGCAGTTCTTC.

The chain joins TRBV7-2 to TRBJ1-5; TRBD1 agrees at 10 bases. With 5 bases clipped from V and 7 bases from J, the junction kept 8 bases outside the gene matches. CDR1 is SGHTA, CDR2 FQGNSA, per germline. The length of the CDR3 is 15 residues. This CDR3 reads CASSEGTGVGQPQHF. As DNA, the CDR3 is TGTGCCAGCAGCGAAGGGACAGGGGTCGGGCAGCCCCAGCATTTT.

This clone was counted between two and nine times. This chain uses TRBV6-5 with TRBJ1-2, with 8 bases that match TRBD1. This CDR3 comprises 12 residues. V shed 7 bases, J shed 6 bases, and the junction held 4 bases outside the gene matches. The germline V gene has CDR1 MNHEY and CDR2 SVGAGI. The CDR3 loop reads CASTGQADGYTF. CDR3 coding DNA: TGTGCCAGCACGGGACAGGCGGATGGCTACACCTTC.

Turning to this clone: Other DNA variants within this sample encode the same CDR3. The gene calls are TRBV11-2 and TRBJ2-7, with TRBD1 matching over 7 bases. From germline, CDR1 is SGHAT and CDR2 FQNNGV. The ends lost 5 bases at V and 3 bases at J; junction bases unmatched: 1. This CDR3 comprises 12 residues. The DNA of the CDR3 is TGTGCCAGCAGCCCAGGGGGCTACGAGCAGTACTTC. The encoded protein is CASSPGGYEQYF.

This clone was detected only a few times. The CDR3 nucleotides read TGTGCCAGCACCCGTACCGGGACAGGGACCTACGAGCAGTACTTC. Residues: CASTRTGTGTYEQYF. V usage is TRBV7-9 and J usage is TRBJ2-7; 9 bases agree with TRBD1. CDR1 and CDR2 from the germline V gene are SEHNR and FQNEAQ (reference sequence). J gave up 2 bases and V 7 bases, and 9 bases lay outside the gene matches. CDR3 length: 15 amino acids.

This clone has only a few counts. The rearrangement joins TRBV30 to TRBJ2-1; 12 bases are shared with TRBD2. Germline trimming cut 2 bases from V and 10 bases from J; bases unmatched to any gene: 6. The length of the CDR3 is 14 residues. Germline V gene sequence: CDR1 GTSNPN, CDR2 SVGIG (reference sequence). The CDR3, as DNA: TGTGCCTGGAGTTTCGGACTAGCGGGAATCGAGCAGTTCTTC. The encoded protein is CAWSFGLAGIEQFF.

The chain links TRBV6-5 to TRBJ2-7; maybe TRBD2 (5 bases). CDR1 and CDR2 (germline): MNHEY, SVGAGI. Trimming shortened V by 4 bases and J by 5 bases, and 15 bases separated the two germline ends. This CDR3 is 14 amino acids long. CDR3 nucleotide sequence: TGTGCCAGCAGTTCCGGGAATAGCTGGGACGAGCAGTACTTC. This codes for CASSSGNSWDEQYF.

This clone was picked up a small number of times. Here the CDR3 DNA reads TGTGCCAGCAGCTTAGGGTTCGCGGGACTTACCTACGAGCAGTACTTC. Translated: CASSLGFAGLTYEQYF. This chain joins TRBV7-2 and TRBJ2-7, with D possibly TRBD2 on 6 matching bases. Germline-derived CDR1 and CDR2 are SGHTA and FQGNSA. The CDR3 consists of 16 residues. V lost 1 base to trimming and J lost 2 bases, with 15 bases between them.

The gene calls are TRBV18 and TRBJ2-1, with 8 bases aligning to TRBD2. After removal of 6 bases from V and 9 bases from J, the junction contained 7 bases not matched to a gene. The CDR3 is 13 residues long. Germline-derived CDR1 and CDR2 are KGHSH and LQKENI. The CDR3 spells CASSPGGASEQFF. CDR3 nucleotides: TGTGCCAGCTCCCCGGGGGGGGCCAGTGAGCAGTTCTTC.

The chain uses TRBV4-1 and TRBJ1-4; D uncertain. V was trimmed by 2 bases and J by 0 bases, leaving 25 bases between them. Germline loops: CDR1 MGHRA, CDR2 YSYEKL. CDR3 length equals 21 residues. The CDR3 DNA is TGCGCCAGCAGCCAATTGGGCACTCCCCAAGCCTACTTTGCAACTAATGAAAAACTGTTTTTT. Amino acid sequence: CASSQLGTPQAYFATNEKLFF.

The chain has TRBV13 and TRBJ2-1; 11 positions agree with TRBD2. The germline CDR1 and CDR2 sequences are PRHDT and FYEKMQ (reference sequence). This CDR3 is 16 amino acids long. The junction had 7 bases not matched to a gene; V was cut back by 5 bases and J by 4 bases. DNA for the CDR3: TGTGCCAGCAGCGCCCGTAGCGGGAGGGCATACAATGAGCAGTTCTTC. Translating gives CASSARSGRAYNEQFF. The whole variable domain, remainder taken from reference TRBV13 and TRBJ2-1, is AAGVIQSPRHLIKEKRETATLKCYPIPRHDTVYWYQQGPGQDPQFLISFYEKMQSDKGSIPDRFSAQQFSDYHSELNMSSLELGDSALYFCASSARSGRAYNEQFFGPGTRLTVL.